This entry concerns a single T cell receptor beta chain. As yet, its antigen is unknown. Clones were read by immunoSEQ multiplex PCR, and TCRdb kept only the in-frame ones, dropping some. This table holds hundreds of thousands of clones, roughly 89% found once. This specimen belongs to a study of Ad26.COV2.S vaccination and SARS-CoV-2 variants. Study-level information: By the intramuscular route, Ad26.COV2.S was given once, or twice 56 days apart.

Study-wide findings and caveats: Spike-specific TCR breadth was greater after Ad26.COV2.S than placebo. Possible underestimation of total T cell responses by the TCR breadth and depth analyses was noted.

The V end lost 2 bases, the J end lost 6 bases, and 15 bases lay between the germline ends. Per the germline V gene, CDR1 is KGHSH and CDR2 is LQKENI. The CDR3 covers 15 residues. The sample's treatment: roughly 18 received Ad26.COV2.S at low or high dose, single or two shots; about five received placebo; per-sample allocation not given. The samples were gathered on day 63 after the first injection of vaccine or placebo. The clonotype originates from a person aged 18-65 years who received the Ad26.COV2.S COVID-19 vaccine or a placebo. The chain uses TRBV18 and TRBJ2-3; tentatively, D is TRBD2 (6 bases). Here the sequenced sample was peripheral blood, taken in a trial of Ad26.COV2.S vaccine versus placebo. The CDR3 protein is CASSPYYTAGDTQYF. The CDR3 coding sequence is TGTGCCAGCTCACCATACTACACCGCGGGGGATACGCAGTATTTT.